The present TCR beta chain was sequenced within a study of blood T cell repertoires in COVID-19. Study-wide context: PBMCs, B-cell-depleted T cells, or T cells provided the cDNA or gDNA that made up the material.

Sequencing used immunoSEQ multiplex PCR; TCRdb keeps in-frame clones, though not all of them. Of about 87,000 clones listed, around 83% are singletons. Germline V gene lookup returns CDR1 MNHNS and CDR2 SASEGT. This CDR3 has 18 residues. Trimming at V came to 4 bases and at J to 0 bases, leaving 10 bases not matched to a gene. Sample: peripheral blood. The receptor was derived from a woman aged 70-85 years with acute or convalescent COVID-19. The chain recombines TRBV6-1 with TRBJ1-5; 9 positions agree with TRBD1. Written as DNA, the CDR3 is TGTGCCAGCAGTGCCGGGACAGGGATACAATATAGCAATCAGCCCCAGCATTTT. It specifies CASSAGTGIQYSNQPQHF.